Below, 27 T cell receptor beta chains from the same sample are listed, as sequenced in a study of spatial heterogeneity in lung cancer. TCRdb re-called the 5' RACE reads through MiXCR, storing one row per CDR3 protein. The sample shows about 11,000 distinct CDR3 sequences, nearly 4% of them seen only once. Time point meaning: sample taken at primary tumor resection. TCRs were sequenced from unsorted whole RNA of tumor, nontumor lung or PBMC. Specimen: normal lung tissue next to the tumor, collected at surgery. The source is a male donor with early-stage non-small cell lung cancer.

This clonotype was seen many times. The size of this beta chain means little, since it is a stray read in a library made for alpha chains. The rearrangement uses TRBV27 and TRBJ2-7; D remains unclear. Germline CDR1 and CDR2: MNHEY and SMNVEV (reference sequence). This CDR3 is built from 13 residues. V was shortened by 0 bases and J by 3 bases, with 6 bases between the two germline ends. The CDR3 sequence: CASSLSVIYEQYF. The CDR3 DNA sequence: TGTGCCAGCAGTTTATCCGTCATCTACGAGCAGTACTTC.

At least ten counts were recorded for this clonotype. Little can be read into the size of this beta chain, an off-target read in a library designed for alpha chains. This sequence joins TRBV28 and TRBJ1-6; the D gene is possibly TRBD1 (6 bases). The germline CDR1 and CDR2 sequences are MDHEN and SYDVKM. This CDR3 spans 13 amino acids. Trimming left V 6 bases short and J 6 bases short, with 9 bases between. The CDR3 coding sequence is TGTGCCAGCAGGACAGGACCTAATTCACCCCTCCACTTT. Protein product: CASRTGPNSPLHF.

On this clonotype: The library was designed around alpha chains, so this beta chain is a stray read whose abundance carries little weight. DNA of the CDR3: TGTGCCAGCAGCGCGGAGGGGGGCCAGAGCACAGATACGCAGTATTTT. Its translation: CASSAEGGQSTDTQYF. This rearrangement joins TRBV9 to TRBJ2-3; D may be TRBD1 or TRBD2 (6 bases each). The germline V gene encodes CDR1 SGDLS and CDR2 YYNGEE. Trimming took 3 bases from V and 0 from J, leaving 14 bases between them. The CDR3 covers 16 residues.

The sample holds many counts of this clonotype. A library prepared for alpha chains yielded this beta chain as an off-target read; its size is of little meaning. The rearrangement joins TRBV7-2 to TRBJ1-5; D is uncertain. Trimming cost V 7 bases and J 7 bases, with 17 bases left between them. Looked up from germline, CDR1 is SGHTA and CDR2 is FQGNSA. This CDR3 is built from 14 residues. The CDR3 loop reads CASTQAGGPQPQHF. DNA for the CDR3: TGTGCCAGCACCCAAGCTGGCGGACCCCAGCCCCAGCATTTT.

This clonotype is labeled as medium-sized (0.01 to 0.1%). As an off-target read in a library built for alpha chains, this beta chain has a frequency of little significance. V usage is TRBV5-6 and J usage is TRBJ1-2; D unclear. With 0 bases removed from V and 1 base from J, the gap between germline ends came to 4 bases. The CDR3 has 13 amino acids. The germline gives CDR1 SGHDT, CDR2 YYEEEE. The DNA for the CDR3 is TGTGCCAGCAGCTTGGGCCGTAACTATGGCTACACCTTC. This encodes CASSLGRNYGYTF.

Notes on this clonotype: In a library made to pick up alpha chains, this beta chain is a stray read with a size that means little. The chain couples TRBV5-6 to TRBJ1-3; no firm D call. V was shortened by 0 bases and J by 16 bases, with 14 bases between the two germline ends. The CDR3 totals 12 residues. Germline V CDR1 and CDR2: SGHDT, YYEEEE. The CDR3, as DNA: TGTGCCAGCAGCTTGGCCGGGGAGGATACTTATTTT. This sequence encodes CASSLAGEDTYF. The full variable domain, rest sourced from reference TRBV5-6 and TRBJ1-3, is DAGVTQSPTHLIKTRGQQVTLRCSPKSGHDTVSWYQQALGQGPQFIFQYYEEEERQRGNFPDRFSGHQFPNYSSELNVNALLLGDSALYLCASSLAGEDTYFGEGSWLTVV.

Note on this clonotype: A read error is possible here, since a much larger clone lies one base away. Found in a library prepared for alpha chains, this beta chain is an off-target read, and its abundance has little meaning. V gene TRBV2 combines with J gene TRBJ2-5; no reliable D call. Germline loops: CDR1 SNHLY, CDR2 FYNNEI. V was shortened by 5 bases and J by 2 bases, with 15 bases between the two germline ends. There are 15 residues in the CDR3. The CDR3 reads CASSNKSGRQETQYF. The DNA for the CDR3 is TGTGCCAGCAGTAATAAGTCAGGACGACAAGAGACCCAGTACTTC.

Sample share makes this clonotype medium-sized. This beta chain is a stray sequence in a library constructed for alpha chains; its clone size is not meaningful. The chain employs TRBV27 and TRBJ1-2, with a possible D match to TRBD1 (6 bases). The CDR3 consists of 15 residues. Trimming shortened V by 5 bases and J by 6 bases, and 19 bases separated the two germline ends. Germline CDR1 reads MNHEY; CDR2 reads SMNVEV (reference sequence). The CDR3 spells CASSPYQGMADGYTF. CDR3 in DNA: TGTGCCAGCAGTCCCTACCAGGGGATGGCTGATGGCTACACCTTC.

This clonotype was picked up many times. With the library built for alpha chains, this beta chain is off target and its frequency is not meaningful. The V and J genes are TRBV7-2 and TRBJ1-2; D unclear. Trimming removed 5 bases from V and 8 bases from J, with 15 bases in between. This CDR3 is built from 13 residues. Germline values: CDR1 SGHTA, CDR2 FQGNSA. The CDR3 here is CASSQYLDGGYTF. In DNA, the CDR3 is TGTGCCAGCAGCCAGTACCTAGACGGGGGCTACACCTTC.

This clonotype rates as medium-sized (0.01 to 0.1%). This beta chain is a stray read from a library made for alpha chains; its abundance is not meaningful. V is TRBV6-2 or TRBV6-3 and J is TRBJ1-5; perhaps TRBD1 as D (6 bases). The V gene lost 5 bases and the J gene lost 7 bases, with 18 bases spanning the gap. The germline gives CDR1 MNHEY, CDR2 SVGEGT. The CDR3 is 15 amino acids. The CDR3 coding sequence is TGTGCCAGCAGTCACGAGGGCAGGGGAAGGCAGCCCCAGCATTTT. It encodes CASSHEGRGRQPQHF.

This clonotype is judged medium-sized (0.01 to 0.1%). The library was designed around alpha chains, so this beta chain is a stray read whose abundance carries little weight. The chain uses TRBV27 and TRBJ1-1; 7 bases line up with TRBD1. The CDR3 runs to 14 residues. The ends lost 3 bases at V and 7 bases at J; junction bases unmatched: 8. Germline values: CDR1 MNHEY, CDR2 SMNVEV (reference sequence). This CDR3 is CASSLTGSGVEAFF. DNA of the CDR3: TGTGCCAGCAGTTTGACAGGGTCTGGTGTTGAAGCTTTCTTT.

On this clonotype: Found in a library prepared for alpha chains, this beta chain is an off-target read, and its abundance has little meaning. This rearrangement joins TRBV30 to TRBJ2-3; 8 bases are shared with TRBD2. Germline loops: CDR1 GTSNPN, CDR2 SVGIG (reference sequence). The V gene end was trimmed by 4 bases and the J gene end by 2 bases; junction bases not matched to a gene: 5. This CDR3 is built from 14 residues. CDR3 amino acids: CAWTSGYNTDTQYF. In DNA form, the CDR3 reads TGTGCCTGGACTAGCGGGTATAACACAGATACGCAGTATTTT.

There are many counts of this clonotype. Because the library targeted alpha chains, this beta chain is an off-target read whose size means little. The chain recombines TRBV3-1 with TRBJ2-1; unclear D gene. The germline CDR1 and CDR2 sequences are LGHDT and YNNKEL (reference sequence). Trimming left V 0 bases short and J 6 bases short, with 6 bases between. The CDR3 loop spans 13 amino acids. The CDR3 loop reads CASSQDLPNEQFF. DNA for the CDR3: TGTGCCAGCAGCCAAGATCTCCCCAATGAGCAGTTCTTC.

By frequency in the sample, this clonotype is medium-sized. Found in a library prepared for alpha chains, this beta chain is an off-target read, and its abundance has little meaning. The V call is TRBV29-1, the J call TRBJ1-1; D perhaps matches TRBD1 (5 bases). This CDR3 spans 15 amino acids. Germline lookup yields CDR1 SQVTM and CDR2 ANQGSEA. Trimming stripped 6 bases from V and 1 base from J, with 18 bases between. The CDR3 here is CSVLRGTQGNTEAFF. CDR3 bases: TGCAGCGTGTTGAGGGGCACCCAAGGGAACACTGAAGCTTTCTTT. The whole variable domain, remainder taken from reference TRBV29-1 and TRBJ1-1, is SAVISQKPSRDICQRGTSLTIQCQVDSQVTMMFWYRQQPGQSLTLIATANQGSEATYESGFVIDKFPISRPNLTFSTLTVSNMSPEDSSIYLCSVLRGTQGNTEAFFGQGTRLTVV.

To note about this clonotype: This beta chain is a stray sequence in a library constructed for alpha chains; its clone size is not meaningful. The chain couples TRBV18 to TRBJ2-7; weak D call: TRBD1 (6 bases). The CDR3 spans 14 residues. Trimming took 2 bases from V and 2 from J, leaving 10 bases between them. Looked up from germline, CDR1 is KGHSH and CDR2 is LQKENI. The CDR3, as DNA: TGTGCCAGCTCACCAGGGACACCCCCCTACGAGCAGTACTTC. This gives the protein CASSPGTPPYEQYF. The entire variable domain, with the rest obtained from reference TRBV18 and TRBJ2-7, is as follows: NAGVMQNPRHLVRRRGQEARLRCSPMKGHSHVYWYRQLPEEGLKFMVYLQKENIIDESGMPKERFSAEFPKEGPSILRIQQVVRGDSAAYFCASSPGTPPYEQYFGPGTRLTVT.

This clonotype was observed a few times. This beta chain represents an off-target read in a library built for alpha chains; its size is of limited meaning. The DNA for the CDR3 is TGTGCCAGTAGTATCTTCACCGGGACAGGGGACGAAAAACTGTTTTTT. Translating it yields CASSIFTGTGDEKLFF. This chain connects TRBV19 to TRBJ1-4; TRBD1 agrees at 10 bases. The ends lost 3 bases at V and 8 bases at J; junction bases unmatched: 9. The CDR3 covers 16 residues. From germline, CDR1 is LNHDA and CDR2 SQIVND (reference sequence).

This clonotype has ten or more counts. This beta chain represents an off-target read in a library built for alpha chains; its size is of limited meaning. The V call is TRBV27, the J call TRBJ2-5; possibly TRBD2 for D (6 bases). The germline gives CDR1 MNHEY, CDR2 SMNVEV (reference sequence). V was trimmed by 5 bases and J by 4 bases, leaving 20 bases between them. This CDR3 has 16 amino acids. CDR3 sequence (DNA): TGTGCCAGCAGTGGACTAATGGGGGATAGGAGAGAGACCCAGTACTTC. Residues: CASSGLMGDRRETQYF.

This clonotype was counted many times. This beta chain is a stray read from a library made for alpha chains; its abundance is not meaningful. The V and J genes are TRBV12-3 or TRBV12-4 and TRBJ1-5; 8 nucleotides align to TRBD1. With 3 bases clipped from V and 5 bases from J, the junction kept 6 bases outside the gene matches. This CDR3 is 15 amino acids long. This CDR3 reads CASSFTAGGHQPQHF. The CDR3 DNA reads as TGTGCCAGCAGTTTTACGGCAGGGGGCCATCAGCCCCAGCATTTT.

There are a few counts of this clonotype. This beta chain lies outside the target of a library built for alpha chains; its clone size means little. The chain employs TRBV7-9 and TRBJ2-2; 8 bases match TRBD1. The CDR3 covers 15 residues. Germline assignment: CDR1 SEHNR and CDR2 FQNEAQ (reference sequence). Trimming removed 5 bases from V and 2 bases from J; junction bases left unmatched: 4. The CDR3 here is CASSHGQGNTGELFF. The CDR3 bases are TGTGCCAGCAGCCACGGACAGGGAAACACCGGGGAGCTGTTTTTT.

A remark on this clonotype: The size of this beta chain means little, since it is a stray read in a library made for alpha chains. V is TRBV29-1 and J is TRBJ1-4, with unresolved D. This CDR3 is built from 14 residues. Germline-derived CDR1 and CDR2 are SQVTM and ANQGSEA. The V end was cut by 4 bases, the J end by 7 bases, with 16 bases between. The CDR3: CSVGSGGVGEKLFF. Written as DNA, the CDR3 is TGCAGCGTTGGATCTGGCGGAGTGGGTGAAAAACTGTTTTTT.

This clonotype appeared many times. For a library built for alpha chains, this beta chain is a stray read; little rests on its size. As DNA, the CDR3 is TGTGCCAGCAGGTCACCCAACTCAAACACCGGGGAGCTGTTTTTT. It yields the protein CASRSPNSNTGELFF. The rearrangement uses TRBV7-2 and TRBJ2-2; unclear D gene. The CDR3 covers 15 residues. CDR1 and CDR2 (germline): SGHTA, FQGNSA. The ends were cut back, 6 bases at V and 2 bases at J, with 13 bases in the middle.

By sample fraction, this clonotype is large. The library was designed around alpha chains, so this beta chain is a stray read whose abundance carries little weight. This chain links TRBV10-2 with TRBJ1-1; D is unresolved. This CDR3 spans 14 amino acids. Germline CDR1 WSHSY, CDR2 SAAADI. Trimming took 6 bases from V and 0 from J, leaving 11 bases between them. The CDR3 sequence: CASSLDGMNTEAFF. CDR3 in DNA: TGCGCCAGCAGCTTGGACGGTATGAACACTGAAGCTTTCTTT.

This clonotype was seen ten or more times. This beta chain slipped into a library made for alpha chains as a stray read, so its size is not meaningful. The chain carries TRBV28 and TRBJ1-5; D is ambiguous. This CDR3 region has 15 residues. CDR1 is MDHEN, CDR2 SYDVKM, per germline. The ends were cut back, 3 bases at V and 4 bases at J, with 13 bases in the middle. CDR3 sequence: CASSFYLAGNQPQHF. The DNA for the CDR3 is TGTGCCAGCAGTTTCTATCTAGCGGGTAATCAGCCCCAGCATTTT.

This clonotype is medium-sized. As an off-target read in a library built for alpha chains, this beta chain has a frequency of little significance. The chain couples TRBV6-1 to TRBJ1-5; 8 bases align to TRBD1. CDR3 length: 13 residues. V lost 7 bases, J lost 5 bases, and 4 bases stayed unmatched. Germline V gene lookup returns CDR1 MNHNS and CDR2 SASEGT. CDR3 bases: TGTGCCAGCACCCAACAGGGGGATCAGCCCCAGCATTTT. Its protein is CASTQQGDQPQHF.

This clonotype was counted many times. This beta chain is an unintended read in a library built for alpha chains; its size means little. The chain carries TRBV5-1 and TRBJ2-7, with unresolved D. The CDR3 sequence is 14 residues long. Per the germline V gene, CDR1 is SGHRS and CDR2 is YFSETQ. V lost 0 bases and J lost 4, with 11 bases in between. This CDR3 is CASSLEPGIYEQYF. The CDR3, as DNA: TGCGCCAGCAGCTTGGAACCTGGGATATACGAGCAGTACTTC.

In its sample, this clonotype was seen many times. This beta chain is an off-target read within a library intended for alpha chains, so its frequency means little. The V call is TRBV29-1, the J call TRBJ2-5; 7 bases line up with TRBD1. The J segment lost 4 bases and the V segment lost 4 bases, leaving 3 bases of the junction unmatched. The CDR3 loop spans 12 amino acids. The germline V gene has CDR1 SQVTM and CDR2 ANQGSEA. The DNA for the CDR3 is TGCAGCGTTGCGGCAGGGGGAGAGACCCAGTACTTC. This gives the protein CSVAAGGETQYF.

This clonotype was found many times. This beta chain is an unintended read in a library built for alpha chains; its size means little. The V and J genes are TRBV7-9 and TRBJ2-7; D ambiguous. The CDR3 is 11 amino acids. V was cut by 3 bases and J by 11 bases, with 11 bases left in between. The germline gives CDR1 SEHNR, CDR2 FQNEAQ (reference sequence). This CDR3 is CASSFGGEEYF. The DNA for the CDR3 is TGTGCCAGCAGCTTCGGCGGTGAGGAGTACTTC.